This T cell receptor beta chain emerged from a study of T cells expressing NK-cell markers. Looking at the study overall: Sorted CD3+CD56+NKG2C+, CD3+CD56+NKG2C- and CD3+CD56-NKG2C+ T cells provided the TCR beta repertoires. The sequencing cohort of eight donors included seven HCMV-seropositive individuals and one seronegative individual. General observations from the study: Dominant NKG2C+ clonotype frequencies of roughly 1.0-7.5% of CD8+ T cells were measured in a handful of donors.

TCRdb reworked the 5' RACE reads into one entry per CDR3 protein, no DNA. The sample includes 300,000 to 500,000 distinct CDR3 sequences. This CDR3 region has 17 residues. Germline V gives CDR1 DFQATT, CDR2 SNEGSKA (reference sequence). As regards this clonotype: What it binds is unknown.

The chain links TRBV20-1 to TRBJ2-1; no DNA is available, so the TRBD1 call from TCRdb remains unchecked. This receptor was obtained from a woman between 50 and 59 years old in good health. The sequenced sample was blood T cells: a sorted CD56 or NKG2C T cell subset, CD4+ or CD8+ T cells, or bulk PBMC T cells (not recorded which). The CDR3 sequence: CSAKSLSGRGGYNEQFF.